This TCR beta chain appears in the sequencing data of a study of blood T cell repertoires in COVID-19 (dated by TCRdb to the early 2020s). In terms of the full investigation: Samples from collaborators originated in the United States, Italy and Spain and spanned both the acute and convalescent phases of COVID-19. Sample metadata almost always included a de-identified subject ID, COVID-19 status, age in years and sex. The samples were drawn from two sources: the first 160 participants of the ongoing ImmuneRACE study, and about 1,300 subjects contributed by 6 global collaborators. Where available, HLA class I and class II types were obtained from metadata supplied by the sample provider rather than from assay-based typing. Deeply sampled blood TCRbeta repertoires from subjects exposed to, actively infected with, or recovered from COVID-19 were included in the dataset. The material from the prospective study consisted of cDNA or gDNA derived from T cells, B-cell-depleted T cells, or PBMCs. The repertoires were released in a freely available public database intended as a resource for research on the immune response to SARS-CoV-2. The full study reports these points: Clinical and demographic metadata were provided uncurated, with the amount varying by source and participant.

TCRbeta CDR3 regions were amplified from genomic DNA by means of the immunoSEQ Assay, a bias-controlled multiplex PCR. In the source study's methods: The number of nucleated cells in each sample was estimated from the amplification of reference gene primers within the assay. To quantify the absolute abundance of each unique TCRbeta CDR3 rearrangement, sequence reads were collapsed and filtered. For each sample, productive Simpson clonality was calculated as the square root of Simpson's diversity index over productive rearrangements. TCRdb took over this immuneACCESS table, retaining in-frame rearrangements with V and J assigned. Such tables are incomplete; in checked studies, under half of the missing clones stem from an unresolved V gene, and the remainder is unexplained. Clonal size and the V and J genes are those of that table, whereas D and trimming came from the DNA. This sample is represented by some 380,000 clones; roughly 89% of them were singletons. The ten largest account for 6.5% of the sample.

The collaborating institutions used their own protocols to collect whole blood in K2EDTA tubes. For TCRbeta analysis, collaborators shipped samples in one of three forms: frozen whole blood, isolated PBMCs, or DNA extracted from either of those sample types. A remark on this clone: Its cognate antigen has yet to be identified. One base away there is no much larger clone; base qualities are not given.

The sample consisted of peripheral blood. The origin of this receptor is a man aged 18-30 years with active or convalescent COVID-19.

The CDR3 protein: CASSFLAGVTYEQYF. The bases are TGTGCCAGCAGTTTTTTAGCGGGAGTAACCTACGAGCAGTACTTC. The chain is encoded by TRBV27 joined to TRBJ2-7, and TRBD2 aligns with 9 junction nucleotides. The germline V gene encodes CDR1 MNHEY and CDR2 SMNVEV (reference sequence). Trimming accounts for 3 bases at V and 2 bases at J, while the number of junction bases matched to no gene is 5. Including cysteine and phenylalanine, the CDR3 has 15 amino acids. This entry keeps only the CDR3 DNA: 45 bases, framed from base 1.